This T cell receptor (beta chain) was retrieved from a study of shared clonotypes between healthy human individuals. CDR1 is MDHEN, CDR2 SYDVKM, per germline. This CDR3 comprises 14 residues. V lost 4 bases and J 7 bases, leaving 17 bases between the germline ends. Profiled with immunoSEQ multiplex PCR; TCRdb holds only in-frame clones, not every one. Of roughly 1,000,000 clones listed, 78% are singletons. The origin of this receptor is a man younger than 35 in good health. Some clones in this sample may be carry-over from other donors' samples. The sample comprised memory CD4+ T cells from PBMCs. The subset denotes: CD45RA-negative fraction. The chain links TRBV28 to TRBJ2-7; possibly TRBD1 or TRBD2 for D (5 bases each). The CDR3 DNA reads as TGTGCCAGCAGTTCCGGGGCAGGGTTAGAGGAGCAGTACTTC. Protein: CASSSGAGLEEQYF. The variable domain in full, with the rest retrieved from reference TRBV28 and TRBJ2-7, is DVKVTQSSRYLVKRTGEKVFLECVQDMDHENMFWYRQDPGLGLRLIYFSYDVKMKEKGDIPEGYSVSREKKERFSLILESASTNQTSMYLCASSSGAGLEEQYFGPGTRLTVT.